The 5 T cell receptor beta chains in this list originate from one sample, sequenced in a study of spatial heterogeneity in lung cancer. Documented time point: sample taken at primary tumor resection. The study sequenced unsorted whole RNA from tumor, nontumor lung or frozen PBMC. TCRdb re-analysed the 5' RACE reads in MiXCR, keeping a single row per CDR3 protein. Of nearly 50,000 distinct CDR3 sequences listed, approximately 7.6% are singletons. Source: PBMCs, taken at surgery. The source of these receptors is a female donor with early-stage non-small cell lung cancer.

In this sample, this clonotype turned up a few times. J is TRBJ1-2 and V is TRBV7-2; TRBD1 is a possible D gene (5 bases). CDR1 and CDR2 from the germline V gene are SGHTA and FQGNSA. This CDR3 is built from 15 residues. V gave up 2 bases and J gave up 8 bases, with 18 bases separating them. CDR3 nucleotide sequence: TGTGCCAGCAGCTTATCCGTTTCATTGGGGGAGGGCTACACCTTC. It is translated as CASSLSVSLGEGYTF.

The V and J genes are TRBV6-2 or TRBV6-3 and TRBJ1-6, with no clear D. Per the germline V gene, CDR1 is MNHEY and CDR2 is SVGEGT. There are 12 residues in the CDR3. Deletions cut 2 bases from V and 15 bases from J, with 11 bases between. As DNA, the CDR3 is TGTGCCAGCAGTTACGACGGAGCACTCCTCCACTTT. Translated, it gives CASSYDGALLHF.

This sequence joins TRBV20-1 and TRBJ2-1, with 7 bases identical to TRBD2. The CDR3 extends over 12 amino acids. V gave up 1 base and J gave up 12 bases; unmatched junction bases: 6. CDR1 is DFQATT and CDR2 is SNEGSKA in the germline V gene (reference sequence). The CDR3 protein is CSARGRSGGQFF. The CDR3 DNA sequence: TGCAGTGCTAGAGGGCGATCGGGGGGGCAGTTCTTC.

Concerning this clonotype itself: With a much larger clone just one base away, this may be a read error. The CDR3 carries no conserved terminal phenylalanine or tryptophan, so it likely arises from a read error. This chain uses TRBV6-2 or TRBV6-3 with TRBJ1-1, with D tentatively TRBD1 (6 bases). The CDR3 totals 16 residues. In germline, CDR1 is MNHEY, CDR2 SVGEGT. V was trimmed by 2 bases and J by 6 bases, leaving 19 bases between them. The CDR3 sequence: CASSYRRAGARAEAFC. The CDR3 bases are TGTGCCAGCAGTTACCGTAGGGCAGGGGCCCGGGCTGAAGCTTTCTGT.

The chain carries TRBV30 and TRBJ2-7; no reliable D call. Germline V gene sequence: CDR1 GTSNPN, CDR2 SVGIG (reference sequence). V gave up 0 bases and J gave up 0 bases, with 6 bases separating them. The CDR3 runs to 13 residues. The CDR3 DNA reads as TGTGCCTGGAGTGTAGGCAGCTCCTACGAGCAGTACTTC. It specifies CAWSVGSSYEQYF.